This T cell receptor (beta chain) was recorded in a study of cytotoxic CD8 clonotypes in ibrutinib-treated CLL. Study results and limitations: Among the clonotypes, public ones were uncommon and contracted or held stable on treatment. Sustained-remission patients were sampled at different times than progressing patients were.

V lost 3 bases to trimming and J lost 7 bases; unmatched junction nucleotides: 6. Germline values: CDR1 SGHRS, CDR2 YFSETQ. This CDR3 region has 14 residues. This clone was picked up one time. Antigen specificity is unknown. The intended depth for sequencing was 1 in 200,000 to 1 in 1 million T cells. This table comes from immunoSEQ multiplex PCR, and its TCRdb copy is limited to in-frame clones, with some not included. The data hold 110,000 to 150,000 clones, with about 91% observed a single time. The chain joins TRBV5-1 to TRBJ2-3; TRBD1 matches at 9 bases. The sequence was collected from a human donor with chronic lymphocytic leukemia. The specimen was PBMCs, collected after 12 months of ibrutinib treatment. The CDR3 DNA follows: TGCGCCAGCAGCTCCGGACAGGGGCCAAATACGCAGTATTTT. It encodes CASSSGQGPNTQYF.